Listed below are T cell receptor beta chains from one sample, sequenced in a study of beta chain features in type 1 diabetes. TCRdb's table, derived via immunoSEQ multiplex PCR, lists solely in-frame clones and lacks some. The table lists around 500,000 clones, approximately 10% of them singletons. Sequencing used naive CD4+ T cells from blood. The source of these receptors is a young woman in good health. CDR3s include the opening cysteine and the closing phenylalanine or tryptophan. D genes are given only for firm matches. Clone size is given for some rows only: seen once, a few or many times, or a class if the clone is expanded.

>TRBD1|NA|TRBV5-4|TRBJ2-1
CASSLRTGDYNEQFF
TGTGCCAGCAGCTTACGGACAGGGGACTACAATGAGCAGTTCTTC
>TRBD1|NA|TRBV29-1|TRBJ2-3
CSVARDRGRADTQYF
TGCAGCGTTGCGAGAGACAGGGGAAGGGCAGATACGCAGTATTTT
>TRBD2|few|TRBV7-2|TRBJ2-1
CASSLLRLAGVHEQFF
TGTGCCAGCAGCTTACTGAGACTAGCGGGAGTACATGAGCAGTTCTTC
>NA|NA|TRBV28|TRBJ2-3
CASSSIRPRGRNQTDTQYF
TGTGCCAGCAGTTCTATCCGCCCCCGGGGCAGGAACCAGACAGATACGCAGTATTTT
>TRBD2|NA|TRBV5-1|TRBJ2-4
CASSLDGLAGPKNIQYF
TGCGCCAGCAGCTTGGACGGACTAGCGGGCCCCAAAAACATTCAGTACTTC
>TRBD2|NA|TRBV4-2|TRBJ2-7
CASSQDITSGSNEQYF
TGTGCCAGCAGCCAAGATATAACTAGCGGGAGCAACGAGCAGTACTTC
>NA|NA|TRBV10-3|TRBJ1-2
CATWRDGHYGYTF
TGTGCCACGTGGAGGGACGGGCACTATGGCTACACCTTC
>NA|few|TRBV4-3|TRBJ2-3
CASSQTAFFTDTQYF
TGCGCCAGCAGCCAAACAGCCTTTTTCACAGATACGCAGTATTTT
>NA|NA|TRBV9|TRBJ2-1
CASGWDGDSYNEQFF
TGTGCCAGCGGGTGGGACGGAGACTCCTACAATGAGCAGTTCTTC
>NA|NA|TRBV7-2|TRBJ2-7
CASSLETIGGEQYF
TGTGCCAGCAGCTTAGAGACCATTGGGGGCGAGCAGTACTTC
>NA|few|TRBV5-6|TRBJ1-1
CASSFFVIKQAFF
TGTGCCAGCAGCTTTTTTGTTATTAAGCAAGCTTTCTTT
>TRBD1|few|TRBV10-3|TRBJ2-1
CATRDSLDNEQFF
TGTGCCACCAGGGACAGCTTAGACAATGAGCAGTTCTTC
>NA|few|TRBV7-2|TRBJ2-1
CASSSNYNEQFF
TGTGCCAGCAGCTCTAACTACAATGAGCAGTTCTTC
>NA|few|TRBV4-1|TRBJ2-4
CASSQDHSLAKNIQYF
TGCGCCAGCAGCCAAGATCACAGCTTAGCCAAAAACATTCAGTACTTC
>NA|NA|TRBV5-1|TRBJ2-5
CASSSETRERETQYF
TGCGCCAGCAGCTCGGAAACTAGAGAGAGGGAGACCCAGTACTTC
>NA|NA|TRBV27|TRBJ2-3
CASSLSRGLDTQYF
TGTGCCAGCAGTTTATCTCGGGGGCTAGATACGCAGTATTTT